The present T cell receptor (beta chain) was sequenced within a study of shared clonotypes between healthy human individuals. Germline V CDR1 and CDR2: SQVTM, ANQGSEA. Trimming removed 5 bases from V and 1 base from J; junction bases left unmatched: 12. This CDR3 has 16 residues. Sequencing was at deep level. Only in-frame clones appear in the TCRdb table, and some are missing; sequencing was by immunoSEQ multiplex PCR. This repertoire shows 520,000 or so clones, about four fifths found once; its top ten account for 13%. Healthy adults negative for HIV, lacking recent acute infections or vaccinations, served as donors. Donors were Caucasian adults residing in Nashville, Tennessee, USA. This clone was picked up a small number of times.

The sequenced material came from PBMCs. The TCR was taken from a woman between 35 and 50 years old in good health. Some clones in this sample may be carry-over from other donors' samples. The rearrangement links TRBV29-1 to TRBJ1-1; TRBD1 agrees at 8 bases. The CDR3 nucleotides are TGCAGCGTTTCCGGACAGGGTGGTACAGGGAACACTGAAGCTTTCTTT. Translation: CSVSGQGGTGNTEAFF.